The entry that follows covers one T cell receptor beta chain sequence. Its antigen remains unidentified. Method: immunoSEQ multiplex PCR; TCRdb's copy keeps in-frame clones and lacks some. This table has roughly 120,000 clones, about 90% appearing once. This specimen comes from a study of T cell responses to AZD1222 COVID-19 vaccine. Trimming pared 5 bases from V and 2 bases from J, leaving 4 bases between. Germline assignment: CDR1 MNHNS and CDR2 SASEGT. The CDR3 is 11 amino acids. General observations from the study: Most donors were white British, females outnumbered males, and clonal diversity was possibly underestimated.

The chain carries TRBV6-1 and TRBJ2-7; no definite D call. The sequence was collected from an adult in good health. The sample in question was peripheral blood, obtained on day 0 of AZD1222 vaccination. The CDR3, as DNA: TGTGCCAGCAGTTTTACCTACGAGCAGTACTTC. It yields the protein CASSFTYEQYF.